The clone carrying this T cell receptor (beta chain) was seen only a few times. Its target is unknown. The CDR3 is 13 amino acids. Germline CDR1 and CDR2: MNHEY and SMNVEV (reference sequence). V dropped 8 bases and J dropped 4 bases, with 12 bases sitting between them. The entry originates in a study of somatic mutations in cytotoxic T cells in rheumatoid arthritis. Clones were sequenced by immunoSEQ multiplex PCR, and TCRdb holds only the in-frame ones, with some missing. The table has around 15,000 clones, roughly 79% seen once. Broader study findings: Compared with age-matched healthy controls, rheumatoid arthritis patients did not differ significantly in CD8+ T-cell clonality.

The sequenced sample was CD8+ T cells sorted from blood. The receptor was isolated from an adult with rheumatoid arthritis. This chain joins TRBV27 and TRBJ1-5; D is perhaps TRBD1 (5 bases). The CDR3 reads CASAGKKNQPQHF. CDR3 sequence (DNA): TGTGCCAGCGCAGGGAAAAAGAATCAGCCCCAGCATTTT.